These 23 T cell receptor beta chains originate from one sample sequenced in a study of T cell responses to AZD1222 COVID-19 vaccine. TCRdb's copy holds only in-frame clones and misses some; the assay was immunoSEQ multiplex PCR. This sample has 75,000 to 100,000 clones, with around 83% found just once. The sample here was peripheral blood, taken on day 0 of AZD1222 vaccination. The receptor set was obtained from an adult in good health.

This sequence joins TRBV9 and TRBJ1-3; D uncertain. The CDR3 is 16 residues long. Trimming pared 4 bases from V and 0 bases from J, leaving 14 bases between. The V gene's germline CDR1 is SGDLS and CDR2 YYNGEE. This CDR3 is CASSPKEVYSGNTIYF. The CDR3 DNA is TGTGCCAGCAGCCCTAAGGAGGTTTACTCTGGAAACACCATATATTTT. Complete variable domain (other parts from reference TRBV9 and TRBJ1-3): DSGVTQTPKHLITATGQRVTLRCSPRSGDLSVYWYQQSLDQGLQFLIQYYNGEERAKGNILERFSAQQFPDLHSELNLSSLELGDSALYFCASSPKEVYSGNTIYFGEGSWLTVV.

This CDR3 is CSAFSYYGYTF. DNA of the CDR3: TGCAGTGCTTTCTCCTACTATGGCTACACCTTC. The V call is TRBV20-1, the J call TRBJ1-2; D not certain. Per germline, CDR1 DFQATT and CDR2 SNEGSKA (reference sequence). Trimming shortened V by 5 bases and J by 3 bases, and 7 bases separated the two germline ends. This CDR3 is built from 11 residues.

This clone has more than one count but fewer than ten. For the CDR3, the DNA is TGTGCCAGCAGTGGAATAGCGGGGCGAGAGCAGTACTTC. Residues: CASSGIAGREQYF. The gene calls are TRBV27 and TRBJ2-7; TRBD2 matches 8 bases. Per the germline V gene, CDR1 is MNHEY and CDR2 is SMNVEV (reference sequence). V shed 5 bases, J shed 7 bases, and the junction held 7 bases outside the gene matches. The CDR3 length is 13 residues.

J is TRBJ1-1 and V is TRBV9, with D hard to call. The CDR3 consists of 11 residues. Germline V gives CDR1 SGDLS, CDR2 YYNGEE. Trimming stripped 0 bases from V and 11 bases from J, with 8 bases between. The CDR3 region is CASSVVRRAFF. The CDR3 DNA follows: TGTGCCAGCAGCGTAGTTAGGAGGGCTTTCTTT.

This clone was counted once. J is TRBJ1-2 and V is TRBV27; TRBD1 aligns across 7 bases. Looked up from germline, CDR1 is MNHEY and CDR2 is SMNVEV (reference sequence). The length of the CDR3 is 15 residues. V was clipped by 5 bases and J by 0 bases; unmatched bases: 6. CDR3 in amino acids: CASSLDRAANYGYTF. CDR3 DNA: TGTGCCAGCAGTCTCGACAGGGCCGCTAACTATGGCTACACCTTC.

The chain joins TRBV29-1 to TRBJ1-1; no reliable D call. CDR3 length equals 12 residues. CDR1 and CDR2 (germline): SQVTM, ANQGSEA. The V end was cut by 6 bases, the J end by 3 bases, with 11 bases between. CDR3 in DNA: TGCAGCGTCGCGGGATGGGACACTGAAGCTTTCTTT. This translates into CSVAGWDTEAFF.

The chain links TRBV15 to TRBJ1-4, with D possibly TRBD1 on 6 matching bases. The germline gives CDR1 LNHNV, CDR2 YYDKDF (reference sequence). The CDR3 has 15 amino acids. Trimming removed 0 bases from V and 8 bases from J, with 13 bases in between. CDR3 region: CATSRDSGAYEKLFF. The CDR3 region has the DNA TGTGCCACCAGCAGAGATTCGGGGGCCTACGAAAAACTGTTTTTT.

The J gene is TRBJ2-4, the V gene TRBV6-1, with 9 bases that match TRBD1. V gave up 2 bases and J gave up 4 bases; unmatched junction bases: 9. Germline V gene lookup returns CDR1 MNHNS and CDR2 SASEGT. The CDR3 spans 17 residues. The CDR3 region is CASSERGGQGSKNIQYF. In DNA, the CDR3 is TGTGCCAGCAGTGAAAGAGGGGGACAGGGATCAAAAAACATTCAGTACTTC.

This chain uses TRBV6-6 with TRBJ2-6; no clear D gene. Germline V lookup: CDR1 MNHNY, CDR2 SVGAGI (reference sequence). V lost 2 bases and J 1 base, leaving 6 bases between the germline ends. The CDR3 covers 15 residues. The CDR3 DNA reads as TGTGCCAGCAGTTACGTGGAGTCTGGGGCCAACGTCCTGACTTTC. Its translation is CASSYVESGANVLTF.

V is TRBV7-3 and J is TRBJ2-7; 9 nucleotides align to TRBD1. V lost 5 bases and J lost 5; bases outside the gene matches: 10. Germline-derived CDR1 and CDR2 are SGHTA and FQGTGA. The CDR3 contains 15 residues. CDR3 sequence: CASSATGQGYDEQYF. CDR3 DNA sequence: TGTGCCAGCAGCGCTACGGGACAGGGATACGACGAGCAGTACTTC.

The chain links TRBV5-8 to TRBJ1-4; no definite D call. CDR1 is SGHTS, CDR2 YDEGEE, per germline. Trimming removed 4 bases from V and 2 bases from J, with 12 bases in between. CDR3 length equals 15 residues. This CDR3 reads CASSLPGRTNEKLFF. DNA of the CDR3: TGTGCCAGCAGCCTCCCCGGGAGGACTAATGAAAAACTGTTTTTT.

This sequence joins TRBV19 and TRBJ2-4; D remains unclear. V lost 8 bases and J 0 bases, leaving 11 bases between the germline ends. CDR1 is LNHDA and CDR2 is SQIVND in the germline V gene (reference sequence). This CDR3 has 14 residues. CDR3 bases: TGTGCCAGTCTGGGTTTTGGAGCCAAAAACATTCAGTACTTC. Translated: CASLGFGAKNIQYF.

This sequence joins TRBV18 and TRBJ2-2; D is undetermined. Germline assignment: CDR1 KGHSH and CDR2 LQKENI. V was cut by 3 bases and J by 6 bases, with 2 bases left in between. The CDR3 extends over 11 amino acids. Written as DNA, the CDR3 is TGTGCCAGCTCACCGGCCGGGGAGCTGTTTTTT. Translated: CASSPAGELFF.

The chain joins TRBV18 to TRBJ2-5; D is ambiguous. V dropped 4 bases and J dropped 2 bases, with 5 bases sitting between them. CDR1 and CDR2 (germline): KGHSH, LQKENI. The CDR3 consists of 12 residues. CDR3 loop: CASSLRQETQYF. CDR3 nucleotide sequence: TGTGCCAGCTCACTAAGACAAGAGACCCAGTACTTC.

The gene calls are TRBV19 and TRBJ1-5; D gene uncertain. Trimming pared 1 base from V and 7 bases from J, leaving 8 bases between. The CDR3 contains 13 residues. The germline V gene encodes CDR1 LNHDA and CDR2 SQIVND (reference sequence). The CDR3 region has the DNA TGTGCCAGTAGTATAGGGGCGAGACAGCCCCAGCATTTT. Translating it yields CASSIGARQPQHF. Full variable domain (missing parts from reference TRBV19 and TRBJ1-5): DGGITQSPKYLFRKEGQNVTLSCEQNLNHDAMYWYRQDPGQGLRLIYYSQIVNDFQKGDIAEGYSVSREKKESFPLTVTSAQKNPTAFYLCASSIGARQPQHFGDGTRLSIL.

V and J are TRBV12-3 or TRBV12-4 and TRBJ2-1; D gene ambiguous. V gave up 6 bases and J gave up 7 bases, with 7 bases separating them. The CDR3 covers 11 residues. This CDR3 reads CASRDRNEQFF. Written as DNA, the CDR3 is TGTGCCAGCAGGGACCGTAATGAGCAGTTCTTC.

V is TRBV28 and J is TRBJ2-1, with no clear D. The CDR3 runs 14 residues. Deletions cut 8 bases from V and 5 bases from J, with 16 bases between. Per germline, CDR1 MDHEN and CDR2 SYDVKM. The CDR3 here is CASLPGRPHNEQFF. CDR3 in DNA: TGTGCCAGCCTTCCCGGACGCCCCCACAATGAGCAGTTCTTC.

This clone was seen more than once but under ten times. V is TRBV28 and J is TRBJ1-2; perhaps TRBD1 as D (6 bases). Trimming took 2 bases from V and 7 from J, leaving 17 bases between them. This CDR3 is built from 15 residues. Germline-derived CDR1 and CDR2 are MDHEN and SYDVKM. CDR3 DNA: TGTGCCAGCAGTTTAACAGGGAACGCTAGGGGTGGCTACACCTTC. Its translation is CASSLTGNARGGYTF.

The V gene is TRBV28, the J gene TRBJ2-7; 10 bases are shared with TRBD1. Germline assignment: CDR1 MDHEN and CDR2 SYDVKM. The CDR3 totals 13 residues. The trim removed 7 bases at V and 6 bases at J, leaving 6 bases unmatched. In nucleotides, the CDR3 is TGTGCCAGCATGGGACAGGGGTTTTTCGAGCAGTACTTC. The encoded protein is CASMGQGFFEQYF. Complete variable domain (other parts from reference TRBV28 and TRBJ2-7): DVKVTQSSRYLVKRTGEKVFLECVQDMDHENMFWYRQDPGLGLRLIYFSYDVKMKEKGDIPEGYSVSREKKERFSLILESASTNQTSMYLCASMGQGFFEQYFGPGTRLTVT.

V is TRBV19 and J is TRBJ2-2; 9 nucleotides agree with TRBD1. The V gene's germline CDR1 is LNHDA and CDR2 SQIVND (reference sequence). This CDR3 spans 17 amino acids. Trimming cost V 4 bases and J 3 bases; bases outside gene matches: 9. The CDR3 DNA reads as TGTGCCAGTAGTACCCTATCGGGACAGGGTCACACCGGGGAGCTGTTTTTT. Translating it yields CASSTLSGQGHTGELFF.

In this sample, this clone turned up once. The rearrangement joins TRBV18 to TRBJ1-2; the match to TRBD1 covers 8 bases. Germline V gene sequence: CDR1 KGHSH, CDR2 LQKENI. With V trimmed by 4 bases and J by 5 bases, 3 bases remained unmatched. The CDR3 covers 13 residues. CDR3 bases: TGTGCCAGCTCACAGGGACAGGAGTATGGCTACACCTTC. This codes for CASSQGQEYGYTF. Full variable domain (missing parts from reference TRBV18 and TRBJ1-2): NAGVMQNPRHLVRRRGQEARLRCSPMKGHSHVYWYRQLPEEGLKFMVYLQKENIIDESGMPKERFSAEFPKEGPSILRIQQVVRGDSAAYFCASSQGQEYGYTFGSGTRLTVV.

The gene calls are TRBV6-6 and TRBJ1-1, with 7 bases identical to TRBD1. CDR1 MNHNY and CDR2 SVGAGI come from the germline V gene (reference sequence). CDR3 length: 13 amino acids. V shed 5 bases, J shed 3 bases, and the junction held 3 bases outside the gene matches. CDR3 sequence (DNA): TGTGCCAGCAGTGACAGGGCACACACTGAAGCTTTCTTT. This codes for CASSDRAHTEAFF.

The CDR3 reads CASSYSGNPYNEQFF. In DNA, the CDR3 is TGTGCCAGCAGTTACTCAGGAAACCCTTACAATGAGCAGTTCTTC. The chain has TRBV6-5 and TRBJ2-1; the D is unclear. From germline, CDR1 is MNHEY and CDR2 SVGAGI. V lost 0 bases, J lost 4 bases, and 10 bases lay in between. This CDR3 region has 15 residues.